These 14 T cell receptor beta chains came from one sample sequenced in a study of blood T cell repertoires in COVID-19. The data were produced by immunoSEQ multiplex PCR, yet TCRdb's version contains in-frame clones alone and is incomplete. The sample includes fewer than 350,000 clones, around 84% of them seen just once. The sequenced sample consisted of PBMCs or T cells enriched from blood (not recorded which). Receptors were obtained from a woman between 50 and 59 years old who had recovered from COVID-19.

The chain links TRBV3-1 (or the pseudogene TRBV3-2) to TRBJ2-3; possible D gene TRBD2, 7 bases. The CDR3 has 16 residues. With 2 bases removed from V and 2 bases from J, the gap between germline ends came to 14 bases. Per the germline V gene, CDR1 is LGHDT and CDR2 is YNNKEL (reference sequence). The CDR3 sequence is CASSQTRGAHTDTQYF. DNA for the CDR3: TGTGCCAGCAGCCAAACACGGGGGGCACACACAGATACGCAGTATTTT.

The rearrangement uses TRBV6-5 and TRBJ1-3; no definite D call. The germline V gene has CDR1 MNHEY and CDR2 SVGAGI. Trimming cost V 8 bases and J 3 bases, with 14 bases left between them. This CDR3 has 14 residues. In DNA, the CDR3 is TGTGCCAGCGATCCGAGACAAGGTGGAAACACCATATATTTT. Protein sequence: CASDPRQGGNTIYF.

This clone has only a few counts. The rearrangement uses TRBV9 and TRBJ1-6; D remains ambiguous. The CDR3 totals 17 residues. Trimming removed 0 bases at V and 7 bases at J, with 17 bases between. Germline V gives CDR1 SGDLS, CDR2 YYNGEE. The CDR3 is CASSVEGQGLPNSPLHF. CDR3 bases: TGTGCCAGCAGCGTAGAGGGCCAAGGACTGCCCAATTCACCCCTCCACTTT.

The gene calls are TRBV4-1 and TRBJ1-2; 7 bases fit TRBD1. This CDR3 region has 17 residues. The germline CDR1 and CDR2 sequences are MGHRA and YSYEKL. V lost 1 base to trimming and J lost 3 bases; unmatched junction nucleotides: 11. The CDR3 region has the DNA TGCGCCAGCAGCCAAGCACTTGGACAGGAGAATTACTATGGCTACACCTTC. It translates to CASSQALGQENYYGYTF.

CDR3 sequence (DNA): TGTGCCAGCAGAACAGGAGGGGCCAACGTCCTGACTTTC. Its protein product is CASRTGGANVLTF. The chain combines TRBV28 with TRBJ2-6, with D possibly TRBD1 on 5 matching bases. The CDR3 is 13 residues long. Germline CDR1 is MDHEN and CDR2 is SYDVKM. The ends were cut back, 6 bases at V and 4 bases at J, with 7 bases in the middle. The full variable domain, with the rest looked up from reference TRBV28 and TRBJ2-6, is DVKVTQSSRYLVKRTGEKVFLECVQDMDHENMFWYRQDPGLGLRLIYFSYDVKMKEKGDIPEGYSVSREKKERFSLILESASTNQTSMYLCASRTGGANVLTFGAGSRLTVL.

The chain couples TRBV7-9 to TRBJ2-2; D unclear. The CDR3 totals 14 residues. The germline V gene encodes CDR1 SEHNR and CDR2 FQNEAQ (reference sequence). The V gene lost 4 bases and the J gene lost 0 bases, with 6 bases spanning the gap. CDR3 region: CASSSLPNTGELFF. CDR3 bases: TGTGCCAGCAGCTCTCTACCGAACACCGGGGAGCTGTTTTTT.

V gene TRBV11-2 combines with J gene TRBJ2-3, with 8 bases that match TRBD2. Germline CDR1 and CDR2: SGHAT and FQNNGV. The CDR3 is 14 amino acids. V lost 5 bases, J lost 3 bases, and 4 bases stayed unmatched. CDR3: CASSPTGGTDTQYF. CDR3 sequence (DNA): TGTGCCAGCAGCCCAACGGGGGGGACAGATACGCAGTATTTT.

The chain links TRBV28 to TRBJ1-6, with TRBD1 identical over 7 bases. Trimming took 8 bases from V and 7 from J; bases not matched to a gene: 5. The CDR3 contains 13 residues. Germline loops: CDR1 MDHEN, CDR2 SYDVKM. Here the CDR3 DNA reads TGTGCCAGCCAGGGGGGTCGGAATTCACCCCTCCACTTT. Translated: CASQGGRNSPLHF. Looking up the rest from reference TRBV28 and TRBJ1-6 gives the full variable domain: DVKVTQSSRYLVKRTGEKVFLECVQDMDHENMFWYRQDPGLGLRLIYFSYDVKMKEKGDIPEGYSVSREKKERFSLILESASTNQTSMYLCASQGGRNSPLHFGNGTRLTVT.

The chain employs TRBV3-1 (or the pseudogene TRBV3-2) and TRBJ1-4, with a weak D call TRBD1 (6 bases). The CDR3 sequence is 17 residues long. V was shortened by 5 bases and J by 8 bases, with 24 bases between the two germline ends. Germline V lookup: CDR1 LGHDT, CDR2 YNNKEL (reference sequence). DNA for the CDR3: TGTGCCAGCAGCGCTGGGGGGGCGCGGTTAAATCGAGAAAAACTGTTTTTT. Translated, it gives CASSAGGARLNREKLFF.

This clone has only one observation. This chain links TRBV18 with TRBJ2-7; D call uncertain. Germline V gene data show CDR1 as KGHSH and CDR2 as LQKENI. V was cut by 3 bases and J by 1 base, with 13 bases left in between. CDR3 size: 15 residues. The CDR3 DNA sequence: TGTGCCAGCTCACCTTCCTTAGGAGTTTCCTACGAGCAGTACTTC. This encodes CASSPSLGVSYEQYF.

The table lists this clone with a few counts. The chain joins TRBV2 to TRBJ2-3; D perhaps matches TRBD2 (7 bases). Germline loops: CDR1 SNHLY, CDR2 FYNNEI. Trimming cost V 3 bases and J 2 bases, with 12 bases left between them. The CDR3 has 15 residues. The CDR3 loop reads CASSDRGAYTDTQYF. CDR3 sequence (DNA): TGTGCCAGCAGTGATCGGGGGGCCTACACAGATACGCAGTATTTT.

This clone was detected only once. This chain connects TRBV18 to TRBJ1-5; D possibly corresponds to TRBD1 (5 bases). V dropped 4 bases and J dropped 5 bases, with 15 bases sitting between them. This CDR3 region has 15 residues. The germline V gene has CDR1 KGHSH and CDR2 LQKENI. Written as DNA, the CDR3 is TGTGCCAGCTCACTGACACCCCCGGGGGATCAGCCCCAGCATTTT. Residues: CASSLTPPGDQPQHF.

The genes are TRBV25-1 and TRBJ2-7; perhaps TRBD2 as D (6 bases). The CDR3 extends over 15 amino acids. Germline V gives CDR1 MGHDK, CDR2 SYGVNS. The germline V and J ends were trimmed by 2 bases and 6 bases, with 17 bases remaining between them. CDR3 amino acids: CASSEPRGEVAEQYF. DNA of the CDR3: TGTGCCAGCAGTGAACCCCGTGGGGAGGTCGCCGAGCAGTACTTC.

This clone was detected a few times. V gene TRBV18 combines with J gene TRBJ1-2; possible D gene TRBD1, 5 bases. The germline V and J ends were trimmed by 2 bases and 2 bases, with 12 bases remaining between them. Looked up from germline, CDR1 is KGHSH and CDR2 is LQKENI. The CDR3 sequence is 15 residues long. The CDR3 region is CASSPSNGGNYGYTF. CDR3 DNA: TGTGCCAGCTCACCATCCAATGGGGGGAACTATGGCTACACCTTC.